This T cell receptor beta chain originates from a study of T-cell memory formation after mild COVID-19. The study, taken as a whole, reports: Researchers found some responding clones in pre-infection memory, a sign that cross-reactive memory joined. Clones contracting across day 15 to 85 had a balanced CD4/CD8 profile; later expanding clones leaned CD4+.

Concerning this clonotype itself: Its antigen is currently unknown.

Deletions cut 1 base from V and 3 bases from J, with 19 bases between. CDR1 and CDR2 from the germline V gene are LGHNA and YSLEER. The CDR3 runs to 18 residues. Each CDR3 protein is one row after TCRdb ran MiXCR on the 5' RACE reads. The data show 250,000 to 300,000 distinct CDR3 sequences, 15% to 20% seen once. This chain joins TRBV4-3 and TRBJ1-3, with a tentative D call TRBD1 (6 bases). The sample comprised PBMCs or a T cell subset sorted from them (not recorded which). The source of this sequence is a man aged 18 to 29 who had mild COVID-19 (a few samples of this study predate the infection). Cell type and time point are not known. CDR3 residues: CASSQGVHRQGIGNTIYF. The CDR3 bases are TGCGCCAGCAGCCAAGGTGTTCATCGTCAGGGGATTGGAAACACCATATATTTT.